This T cell receptor beta chain was observed in a study of T cell repertoires in cytomegalovirus infection. Regarding the study as a whole: CMV-specific TCR beta clonotypes restricted by HLA-C dominated the ex vivo response. Frequencies of public TCR beta families were cumulated, and this identified carriers of CMV plus the relevant HLA.

TCRdb fed the reads into MiXCR, producing one record per CDR3 protein. This table holds a few hundred thousand distinct CDR3 sequences, about 20% found once. This clonotype has ten or more counts. The target antigen is unknown. This CDR3 region has 18 residues. Germline lookup yields CDR1 SGHTA and CDR2 FQGNSA. Trimming removed 2 bases from V and 0 bases from J, with 17 bases in between. The V gene is TRBV7-2, the J gene TRBJ2-1; no reliable D call. Sequencing was performed on cultured PBMCs, taken from culture after CMV antigen stimulation. This receptor was identified in a human donor in good health (CMV status not recorded). Some clones in this sample may be carry-over from other donors' samples. The CDR3 DNA reads as TGTGCCAGCAGCTTAACATGGAGACGGTCTAGCTCCTACAATGAGCAGTTCTTC. As protein: CASSLTWRRSSSYNEQFF.